Listed below are T cell receptor beta chains from one sample, sequenced in a study of graft-versus-host responses after intestinal transplantation. Repertoires were generated with immunoSEQ multiplex PCR, while TCRdb's copy carries only in-frame clones and drops some. The table shows over 20,000 clones, with 85% to 95% occurring only once. Sequencing used PBMCs, obtained roughly 260 days after intestinal transplant. The receptors stem from a human patient who received an intestinal transplant, so some T cells may come from the graft donor. The CDR3 runs from the conserved cysteine through the conserved F or W. Each record gives: V gene, J gene, CDR3 length, CDR3 protein.

TRBV10-2	TRBJ2-5	14	CASSKQGAQETQYF
TRBV4-1	TRBJ2-1	14	CASSQVVAGAEQFF
TRBV21-1	TRBJ2-1	15	CASNSLAGGPNEQFF
TRBV7-3	TRBJ2-5	15	CASSLVGTRGETQYF
TRBV5-6	TRBJ2-5	11	CASSFGQTQYF
TRBV19	TRBJ1-5	14	CASKDGDSNQPQHF
TRBV4-1	TRBJ2-1	21	CASSLGAGGPGQAPRTYEQFF
TRBV11-2	TRBJ2-3	15	CASSLDRALTDTQYF
TRBV11-2	TRBJ2-7	15	CASSWSTSGSYEQYF
TRBV6-1	TRBJ1-5	13	CASSENRYQPQHF
TRBV5-1	TRBJ2-1	12	CASSFGSNEQFF
TRBV5-4	TRBJ2-3	15	CASSQGLAGADTQYF
TRBV2	TRBJ2-2	14	CASNGVDHTGELFF
TRBV19	TRBJ2-7	15	CASSKDVGGPYEQYF
TRBV15	TRBJ2-7	14	CATSRDLGLYEQYF
TRBV29-1	TRBJ2-7	14	CSVRLAGVFYEQYF
TRBV11-3	NA	15	CASSLASGSAYEQYF
TRBV2	TRBJ2-1	17	CASGGEFNLAGVFWQFF
TRBV7-2	TRBJ2-3	17	CASSLGPAGLSTDTQYF
TRBV6-6	TRBJ2-7	13	CASSYISSYEQYF
TRBV28	TRBJ2-1	18	CASSLTTHGGLPGNEQLF
TRBV7-9	TRBJ1-5	15	CASSLFRDSNQPQHF
TRBV30	TRBJ1-6	15	CAWRDRWGIRSPLHF
TRBV27	TRBJ2-7	13	CASSLRGPYEQYF
TRBV9	TRBJ1-2	12	CASSVAGVGYTF
TRBV5-5	TRBJ1-1	15	CASSLSQGQNTEAFF
TRBV10-3	TRBJ2-2	18	CAISRTSGRASNTGELFF
TRBV29-1	TRBJ2-1	14	CSVVGQGTYNEQFF
TRBV27	TRBJ2-1	15	CASSLRRWTSGDLLF
TRBV2	TRBJ2-5	18	CASSEGGTSGSLFETQYF
TRBV4-2	TRBJ2-7	17	CASSQDSRGLSSYEQYF
TRBV7-2	TRBJ1-2	17	CASSLAAGEEGEYGYTF
TRBV10-3	TRBJ2-7	16	CAISESLGTSGYEQYF
TRBV7-6	TRBJ2-7	14	CASSLAGTVYEQYF
TRBV28	TRBJ2-5	12	CASSYLQEIQYF
TRBV30	TRBJ2-7	13	CAWSTGTIYEQYF
TRBV18	TRBJ1-1	14	CASSPRTQNTEAFF
TRBV5-1	TRBJ2-7	12	CASSLSGSEQYF
TRBV2	TRBJ1-1	14	CASSEGRAATEAFF
TRBV2	TRBJ2-1	15	CASILTGLSIAEQFF
TRBV27	TRBJ1-1	11	CASSKGTEAFF
TRBV19	TRBJ2-1	15	CASSSVAGEYNEQFF
TRBV10-1	TRBJ2-1	15	CASSFGGDRYNEQFF
TRBV9	TRBJ2-3	16	CASSDSIGASTDTQYF
TRBV7-6	TRBJ1-1	12	CASSRNRDEAFF
TRBV19	TRBJ1-6	15	CASSIDQQENSPLHF
TRBV2	TRBJ2-7	15	CASSMTGGGSYEQYF
TRBV7-3	TRBJ2-3	15	CASSLRGRATDTQYF
TRBV7-8	TRBJ2-3	16	CASNEALAASTDTQYF
TRBV28	TRBJ1-1	12	CASSLSRREAFF